The 3 T cell receptor beta chains below all came from one sample that was sequenced in a study of vaccination and CD4 T cells after COVID-19. TCRdb re-analysed the PCR reads in MiXCR, keeping a single row per CDR3 protein. The sample comprises 28,000 or so distinct CDR3 sequences, approximately 48% of which are singletons, and approximately 6% rests with the top ten. Time point: late sampling 161 to 241 days after vaccination in a few convalescent patients. Source: CD4+ T cells from blood, taken about 7 months after SARS-CoV-2 vaccination. Receptors were obtained from a human donor who had recovered from COVID-19.

The chain's CDR3 is CSAGFGNQPQHF. In DNA form, the CDR3 reads TGCAGTGCTGGGTTTGGCAATCAGCCCCAGCATTTT. The V call is TRBV20-1, the J call TRBJ1-5; D remains unclear. CDR3 length: 12 amino acids. Germline lookup yields CDR1 DFQATT and CDR2 SNEGSKA (reference sequence). With 5 bases removed from V and 2 bases from J, the gap between germline ends came to 7 bases.

This clonotype has a handful of counts. The chain has TRBV20-1 and TRBJ1-5; TRBD1 is a possible D gene (5 bases). This CDR3 is built from 14 residues. Looked up from germline, CDR1 is DFQATT and CDR2 is SNEGSKA (reference sequence). Trimming took off 6 bases at V and 9 bases at J, with 21 bases between the two ends. The CDR3: CSASPGGSITPQHF. The CDR3, as DNA: TGCAGTGCGAGTCCTGGGGGGAGTATCACGCCCCAGCATTTT.

The chain carries TRBV5-4 and TRBJ1-1; D remains ambiguous. The CDR3 loop spans 14 amino acids. CDR1 is SGHNT, CDR2 YYREEE, per germline (reference sequence). V lost 4 bases, J lost 6 bases, and 16 bases lay in between. CDR3 region: CASSPRSGLAEAFF. CDR3 in DNA: TGTGCCAGCAGCCCGAGGTCCGGGTTGGCTGAAGCTTTCTTT.